At least ten counts were recorded for the clone carrying this TCR beta chain. The investigators amplified TCR beta CDR3 regions from RNA transcripts. When the TCR CDR3 underwent first-round RT-PCR, the HTBI primer set was used. TCRdb ran MiXCR on the multiplex PCR reads and lists one entry per CDR3 protein. The sample has some 400,000 distinct CDR3 sequences, about 18% seen once. This sample was taken from a study of T cells in Graves' hyperthyroidism and ophthalmopathy. CDR3 length: 16 residues. Germline CDR1 is MDHEN and CDR2 is SYDVKM. Trimming removed 2 bases from V and 3 bases from J; junction bases left unmatched: 9.

Sequenced: blood. The TCR sequence derives from a woman aged 18-29 years with Graves' hyperthyroidism. This chain links TRBV28 with TRBJ2-7; 8 bases line up with TRBD1. CDR3 nucleotide sequence: TGTGCCAGCAGTTTACCGCGGGACAGGTCCCACTACGAGCAGTACTTC. Amino acid sequence: CASSLPRDRSHYEQYF.